One and the same sample provided the 10 T cell receptor beta chains below, sequenced in a study of chemoradiotherapy in HPV16-positive cancers (dated by TCRdb to 2022 to 2024). The library was obtained by the immunoSEQ multiplex PCR assay. Entries here come from immuneACCESS through TCRdb and include only in-frame sequences with V and J called. Some clones fail to appear in such tables; in the studies checked, an unresolved V gene covers under half of the shortfall, and the cause of the remainder is unknown. For this sample the table gives 4,000 or so clones, of which around 73% were detected only once. The ten largest clones capture 11% of the sample. Sequencing was performed on tumor tissue, taken from a patient who underwent chemoradiotherapy. These receptors all come from a human donor with HPV-associated anogenital cancer.

This chain links TRBV19 with TRBJ2-3, with D possibly matching TRBD2 (6 bases). The V and J ends lost 5 bases and 0 bases respectively, with 12 bases between them. CDR3 length: 15 residues. CDR1 is LNHDA, CDR2 SQIVND, per germline (reference sequence). The CDR3 loop reads CASSSVAGSTDTQYF. CDR3 DNA: TGTGCCAGTAGTTCGGTCGCGGGAAGCACAGATACGCAGTATTTT.

This clone appeared a single time. The V call is TRBV6-5, the J call TRBJ2-7; 8 bases are shared with TRBD1. There are 15 residues in the CDR3. Trimming cost V 7 bases and J 4 bases; bases outside gene matches: 12. Looked up from germline, CDR1 is MNHEY and CDR2 is SVGAGI. The CDR3 DNA reads TGTGCCAGCACCCAGATAGGGCAGGGGGCATACGAGCAGTACTTC. This encodes CASTQIGQGAYEQYF.

The rearrangement joins TRBV4-1 to TRBJ2-1; TRBD2 matches 7 bases. Per germline, CDR1 MGHRA and CDR2 YSYEKL. The CDR3 length is 15 residues. V lost 4 bases to trimming and J lost 4 bases; unmatched junction nucleotides: 7. CDR3 bases: TGCGCCAGCAGCCTCACTAGCGAGCGTTACAATGAGCAGTTCTTC. Residues: CASSLTSERYNEQFF.

This chain connects TRBV5-1 to TRBJ2-7; D call uncertain. V was clipped by 0 bases and J by 2 bases, with 3 bases between them. Germline CDR1 is SGHRS and CDR2 is YFSETQ. CDR3 length: 12 residues. The CDR3 loop is CASSLDTYEQYF. In DNA form, the CDR3 reads TGCGCCAGCAGCTTGGACACCTACGAGCAGTACTTC. Using reference TRBV5-1 and TRBJ2-7 for the parts outside the CDR3, the full variable domain is KAGVTQTPRYLIKTRGQQVTLSCSPISGHRSVSWYQQTPGQGLQFLFEYFSETQRNKGNFPGRFSGRQFSNSRSEMNVSTLELGDSALYLCASSLDTYEQYFGPGTRLTVT.

This clone occurred a few times. This sample includes further DNA sequences coding for the same CDR3. The rearrangement uses TRBV2 and TRBJ2-5; D remains ambiguous. Germline V gene data show CDR1 as SNHLY and CDR2 as FYNNEI. V gave up 3 bases and J gave up 5 bases, with 10 bases separating them. This CDR3 is 13 amino acids long. CDR3 in DNA: TGTGCCAGCAGTGAGAGGCTAGGGGAGACCCAGTACTTC. This translates into CASSERLGETQYF.

This rearrangement joins TRBV6-6 to TRBJ2-4; 9 nucleotides line up with TRBD1. This CDR3 contains 14 residues. Germline CDR1 and CDR2: MNHNY and SVGAGI (reference sequence). Trimming removed 10 bases from V and 4 bases from J; junction bases left unmatched: 8. This CDR3 reads CATRIGQGKNIQYF. In DNA form, the CDR3 reads TGTGCCACCCGGATCGGACAGGGGAAAAACATTCAGTACTTC.

The rearrangement links TRBV28 to TRBJ1-2; TRBD1 aligns across 12 bases. This CDR3 has 16 residues. Germline-derived CDR1 and CDR2 are MDHEN and SYDVKM. The J segment lost 8 bases and the V segment lost 5 bases, leaving 12 bases of the junction unmatched. The CDR3 reads CASSPTRDRGRRGYTF. For the CDR3, the DNA is TGTGCCAGCAGTCCTACCCGGGACAGGGGGCGACGAGGCTACACCTTC.

The CDR3 DNA is TGTGCCAGCAGCGCTCGGATCCGGTATACAGATACGCAGTATTTT. Translated, it gives CASSARIRYTDTQYF. The chain links TRBV21-1 to TRBJ2-3. TRBV21-1 is recorded as a pseudogene. The CDR3 sequence is 15 residues long.

For the CDR3, the DNA is TGTGCCAGCAGTGAAGAATGGGCATCACGCTACACCTTC. It encodes CASSEEWASRYTF. The chain joins TRBV6-1 to TRBJ1-2; D is uncertain. The germline CDR1 and CDR2 sequences are MNHNS and SASEGT. Trimming left V 1 base short and J 9 bases short, with 12 bases between. This CDR3 spans 13 amino acids.

The chain recombines TRBV6-1 with TRBJ1-5, with D unclear. This CDR3 has 14 residues. The germline gives CDR1 MNHNS, CDR2 SASEGT. V was trimmed by 2 bases and J by 7 bases, leaving 12 bases between them. For the CDR3, the DNA is TGTGCCAGCAGTGAACGCGAGTACTCCCAGCCCCAGCATTTT. Its translation is CASSEREYSQPQHF.